The clone carrying this TCR beta chain was detected a few times. These data belong to a study of cytomegalovirus exposure and HLA in healthy donors. The CDR3 runs 14 residues. Germline-derived CDR1 and CDR2 are SGDLS and YYNGEE. Trimming took 0 bases from V and 3 from J, leaving 6 bases between them. The donors comprised healthy bone marrow donors. PCR involved 60 Vbeta and 13 Jbeta primers. Sequencing used immunoSEQ multiplex PCR; TCRdb keeps in-frame clones, though not all of them. In the table there are about 150,000 clones, about two thirds of which are singletons. The sequenced sample was PBMCs. The chain combines TRBV9 with TRBJ2-2; a possible D gene is TRBD2 (6 bases). The sequence was obtained from a man in his thirties or forties in good health and CMV-seropositive. The CDR3 sequence is CASSVAGDTGELFF. In DNA form, the CDR3 reads TGTGCCAGCAGCGTAGCGGGGGACACCGGGGAGCTGTTTTTT.